This T cell receptor beta chain was sequenced during a study of beta chain features in type 1 diabetes (dated by TCRdb to 2016 to 2019). With regard to the full study: Patients and healthy donors did not differ in mean age, gender distribution, total cell number or subset yield. A total of over 90,000,000 sorted cells were examined across all samples, and a strong correlation was observed between cell number per subset and RNA yield. The study compared the TCRB repertoires of sorted circulating CD4+ T cell subsets in recently diagnosed type 1 diabetes patients with those in matched healthy donors. Regulatory and stem cell-like memory subsets were obtained from only 8 patients and about 8 healthy donors, while naive and central memory subsets were obtained from all 28 donors.

From each donor, a single peripheral blood sample of around 120 mL on average was drawn into heparinised tubes. Using a panel that included CD45RO, CCR7, CD25, CD127, CD95 and CD27, naive, central memory, regulatory and stem cell-like memory CD4+ T cells were sorted on a BD FACSAria II. A purity above 98% was achieved for all sorted populations. PBMCs were isolated right away by Lymphoprep density gradient centrifugation and were stained directly, without culture. Samples were stained and sorted in pairs, with one healthy donor and one patient per experiment, so that batch effects were minimized. Beyond this particular receptor, the publication reports: Shorter templates might be favored by PCR, yet because patient and control samples were amplified and corrected together, any such skew would affect both groups equally. Sequencing cDNA rather than genomic DNA could over-represent highly expressing activated cells, although activation and CD3 levels did not differ between groups. A moderate but significant shortening of TCRB CDR3 length was observed in type 1 diabetes patients in all four CD4+ subsets. Because small numbers of individuals were included in the HLA sub-analyses, any influence of HLA type on TCRB rearrangement was left unresolved. At VDJ recombination sites, patients with type 1 diabetes made fewer insertions and deleted more nucleotides, a pattern implying thymic rearrangement abnormalities. The naive, central memory and regulatory TCRB repertoires appeared to resemble one another more closely among patients than among healthy donors.

All of the isolated RNA was reverse transcribed with the High Capacity cDNA Reverse Transcription Kit, so expressed TCRB transcripts were sequenced. Deep immunoSEQ sequencing was performed on naive, central memory and regulatory T cell samples, with an average of around 3.5 million total reads per sample. After sorted cells were lysed in RLT buffer, RNA was extracted with DNase-treated RNeasy Micro or Mini kits, with the choice depending on cell number. To prevent cross-contamination, each cell subset was processed individually, whereas patient and healthy donor samples were processed jointly. TCRB sequences were amplified from cDNA with the immunoSEQ multiplex PCR, producing 87-bp fragments spanning the CDR3 region. Amplicons were sequenced on the Illumina HiSeq platform. The source study handled its data this way. Synthetic template baselines were used to correct PCR bias computationally, reads within Hamming distance 2 were collapsed, and singletons that could not be merged were discarded. Reads were aligned against IMGT so that V, D and J genes, CDR3 length and insertions or deletions at six rearrangement sites could be assigned. Within each subset, clonotype counts were normalized to sorted cell number, after which true diversity and Gini coefficients were computed with the tcR R package. The overlap coefficient, calculated on TCRB nucleotide sequences, was used to quantify repertoire sharing. Out-of-frame TCRB sequences from naive cells were analyzed to stand in for the pre-selection repertoire. TCRdb's version of the immuneACCESS table is confined to in-frame rearrangements and falls short of the full clone set. An unresolved V gene accounts for under half of the shortfall where checked; the remainder is of unknown origin. That table is the source of V, J and clone size, and D and trimming were worked out from the DNA. The sample data list about 660,000 clones, and more than 12% of these were observed just once. 0.03% to 0.045% of the sample is in the top ten clones.

This clone has a handful of counts. This clone's antigen is unknown. No clone much larger than this one lies a single base away; base qualities are absent. Sequenced material: naive CD4+ T cells from blood. The cell subset or site label, as the study defines it: true naive CD4+ T cells. This sequence originates from a man aged 18 to 30 with type 1 diabetes.

For the CDR3, the sequence is CAWSRGPSTEAFF. The nucleotides are TGTGCCTGGAGCAGGGGGCCGAGCACTGAAGCTTTCTTT. The chain joins TRBV30 to TRBJ1-1; 8 middle bases align to TRBD1. Trimming takes 3 bases off V and 4 bases off J; junction bases not matched to a gene: 4. CDR1 and CDR2, looked up from the germline V gene (reference sequence), are GTSNPN and SVGIG. From cysteine to phenylalanine, the CDR3 is 13 amino acids long. Of the read, only the CDR3 DNA is kept; its 39 bases are in frame from base 1.